A single sample gave rise to the 26 T cell receptor beta chains below, sequenced in a study of breast tumors, draining lymph nodes, adjacent tissues. One entry per CDR3 protein results from TCRdb running MiXCR on the multiplex PCR reads. This sample has 60,000 to 65,000 distinct CDR3 sequences, with 45% to 60% found just once. The sequenced material came from breast tumor tissue. Receptors were obtained from a female donor with breast cancer. Some clones in this sample may be carry-over from other donors' samples.

The chain recombines TRBV20-1 with TRBJ1-6, with D unresolved. CDR3 size: 13 residues. V was shortened by 0 bases and J by 8 bases, with 8 bases between the two germline ends. Germline-derived CDR1 and CDR2 are DFQATT and SNEGSKA (reference sequence). In nucleotides, the CDR3 is TGCAGTGCTAGAGACCCGGGTTATTCACCCCTCCACTTT. Its translation: CSARDPGYSPLHF.

This clonotype was counted between two and nine times. The V and J genes are TRBV5-1 and TRBJ2-7; TRBD1 agrees at 10 bases. Germline CDR1 and CDR2: SGHRS and YFSETQ. The CDR3 is 15 amino acids. V trimming: 0 bases; J trimming: 5 bases; junction bases outside the gene matches: 5. Written as DNA, the CDR3 is TGCGCCAGCAGCTTGGTAGAGACAGGGGGCAACGAGCAGTACTTC. This translates into CASSLVETGGNEQYF.

The rearrangement links TRBV6-5 to TRBJ2-1, with a weak D call TRBD2 (5 bases). Germline CDR1 reads MNHEY; CDR2 reads SVGAGI. The CDR3 length is 13 residues. Trimming stripped 5 bases from V and 3 bases from J, with 8 bases between. The CDR3 reads CASSAGDYNEQFF. DNA of the CDR3: TGTGCCAGCAGTGCCGGGGACTACAATGAGCAGTTCTTC.

The J gene is TRBJ2-6, the V gene TRBV7-3; tentative D call: TRBD1 (6 bases). Trimming removed 2 bases at V and 2 bases at J, with 10 bases between. This CDR3 region has 16 residues. Germline CDR1 reads SGHTA; CDR2 reads FQGTGA. Written as DNA, the CDR3 is TGTGCCAGCAGCTTAGAGGGGGACACTGGGGCCAACGTCCTGACTTTC. Protein product: CASSLEGDTGANVLTF.

The rearrangement uses TRBV4-1 and TRBJ1-1, with D maybe TRBD1 (5 bases). V was shortened by 4 bases and J by 11 bases, with 20 bases between the two germline ends. The CDR3 length is 14 residues. Per the germline V gene, CDR1 is MGHRA and CDR2 is YSYEKL. The CDR3 region has the DNA TGCGCCAGCAGCCCCGGGGGTGACAGCCCCTTGGCTTTCTTT. Translation: CASSPGGDSPLAFF.

This clonotype has at least ten counts. The chain joins TRBV10-3 to TRBJ1-2; D call uncertain. Germline V gene lookup returns CDR1 ENHRY and CDR2 SYGVKD. The CDR3 extends over 13 amino acids. V gave up 6 bases and J gave up 4 bases, with 12 bases separating them. In DNA form, the CDR3 reads TGTGCCATCAGGCAGAGCCTAGGCTATGGCTACACCTTC. It specifies CAIRQSLGYGYTF.

Regarding this clonotype: One base away lies a much larger clone, so this may be a sequencing read error. The V call is TRBV6-2 or TRBV6-3, the J call TRBJ2-7; the match to TRBD2 covers 7 bases. J lost 4 bases, V lost 5 bases, and 8 bases had no gene match. This CDR3 contains 14 residues. Per germline, CDR1 MNHEY and CDR2 SVGEGT. This CDR3 is CASSHAGEGYEQYF. In DNA, the CDR3 is TGTGCCAGCAGTCACGCGGGGGAGGGATACGAGCAGTACTTC.

This clonotype turned up a few times. This chain joins TRBV2 and TRBJ2-2, with 7 nucleotides matching TRBD1. Looked up from germline, CDR1 is SNHLY and CDR2 is FYNNEI. The CDR3 is made up of 15 amino acids. V dropped 5 bases and J dropped 0; count of bases not matched to a gene: 3. As DNA, the CDR3 is TGTGCCAGCAGTTGGGACAGAGCGAACACCGGGGAGCTGTTTTTT. Amino acid sequence: CASSWDRANTGELFF.

The CDR3 coding sequence is TGTGCCAGCAGCTTACGCGCGGGAAAACTGTTTTTT. This translates into CASSLRAGKLFF. J is TRBJ1-4 and V is TRBV13; D gene uncertain. The CDR3 is made up of 12 amino acids. The ends were cut back, 2 bases at V and 10 bases at J, with 8 bases in the middle. The germline CDR1 and CDR2 sequences are PRHDT and FYEKMQ (reference sequence).

The V and J genes are TRBV9 and TRBJ1-6; D is unresolved. The V end was cut by 1 base, the J end by 7 bases, with 6 bases between. Germline CDR1 reads SGDLS; CDR2 reads YYNGEE. The length of the CDR3 is 13 residues. The CDR3 sequence: CASSVRTNSPLHF. The CDR3 DNA follows: TGTGCCAGCAGCGTAAGAACAAATTCACCCCTCCACTTT.

This clonotype was observed at least ten times. Here the CDR3 DNA reads TGTGCCAGCAGTGAAGGGCACAGCCAAGAGACCCAGTACTTC. Amino acid sequence: CASSEGHSQETQYF. The rearrangement uses TRBV2 and TRBJ2-5, with D unclear. Germline V lookup: CDR1 SNHLY, CDR2 FYNNEI. The CDR3 length is 14 residues. The germline V and J ends were trimmed by 1 base and 1 base, with 7 bases remaining between them. Full variable domain (rest looked up from reference TRBV2 and TRBJ2-5): EPEVTQTPSHQVTQMGQEVILRCVPISNHLYFYWYRQILGQKVEFLVSFYNNEISEKSEIFDDQFSVERPDGSNFTLKIRSTKLEDSAMYFCASSEGHSQETQYFGPGTRLLVL.

This chain connects TRBV20-1 to TRBJ2-5, with D tentatively TRBD1 (6 bases). Germline assignment: CDR1 DFQATT and CDR2 SNEGSKA (reference sequence). The CDR3 has 13 amino acids. V lost 1 base, J lost 5 bases, and 11 bases lay in between. This chain's CDR3 is CSARGQGLETQYF. The CDR3 DNA reads TGCAGTGCTAGAGGGCAGGGGCTGGAGACCCAGTACTTC.

With respect to this clonotype: One end of the junction varies from germline; a read error may be responsible. V usage is TRBV7-7 and J usage is TRBJ2-7; D is uncertain. Looked up from germline, CDR1 is SSHAT and CDR2 is FNYEAQ (reference sequence). The CDR3 contains 12 residues. CDR3 nucleotides: TGTGCTAGCAGCTTAGCCTGCCTCGAGCAGTACTTC. Protein sequence: CASSLACLEQYF.

This clonotype was seen just once. The chain recombines TRBV29-1 with TRBJ2-7; either TRBD1 or TRBD2 may supply D (6 bases each). Trimming shortened V by 4 bases and J by 4 bases, and 17 bases separated the two germline ends. Germline lookup yields CDR1 SQVTM and CDR2 ANQGSEA. This CDR3 has 14 amino acids. The CDR3 sequence: CSVVYYLGGYEQYF. For the CDR3, the DNA is TGCAGCGTTGTTTACTACTTAGGGGGGTACGAGCAGTACTTC.

Note on this clonotype: One base away lies a much larger clone, so this may be a sequencing read error. The chain employs TRBV20-1 and TRBJ2-5; the D gene is possibly TRBD2 (6 bases). The germline V gene has CDR1 DFQATT and CDR2 SNEGSKA (reference sequence). CDR3 length: 14 amino acids. The CDR3 spells CSAALAKVQATQYF. CDR3 DNA sequence: TGCAGTGCTGCGCTAGCGAAGGTTCAAGCGACCCAGTACTTC.

There are many counts of this clonotype. The chain employs TRBV27 and TRBJ2-1; 9 nucleotides match TRBD1. Germline V gene sequence: CDR1 MNHEY, CDR2 SMNVEV (reference sequence). The V segment lost 5 bases and the J segment 7 bases; nucleotides outside the gene matches: 9. The length of the CDR3 is 15 residues. In DNA, the CDR3 is TGTGCCAGCAGTCCGGGACAGGGAATTGGAAATGAGCAGTTCTTC. Residues: CASSPGQGIGNEQFF.

This chain links TRBV30 with TRBJ2-7; D unresolved. The ends were cut back, 5 bases at V and 3 bases at J, with 8 bases in the middle. The length of the CDR3 is 11 residues. Germline values: CDR1 GTSNPN, CDR2 SVGIG (reference sequence). The CDR3 DNA reads TGTGCCTGGGGCAGCTTCTACGAGCAGTACTTC. Its translation is CAWGSFYEQYF.

The chain employs TRBV2 and TRBJ2-7; TRBD1 aligns across 10 bases. There are 14 residues in the CDR3. The V gene end was trimmed by 7 bases and the J gene end by 1 base; junction bases not matched to a gene: 4. The germline gives CDR1 SNHLY, CDR2 FYNNEI. The CDR3 nucleotides are TGTGCCAGCACCCGGACAGGGGGTTCCTACGAGCAGTACTTC. Translated: CASTRTGGSYEQYF.

The CDR3 protein is CSVGGGSAYEQYF. In DNA form, the CDR3 reads TGCAGCGTTGGGGGGGGATCTGCCTACGAGCAGTACTTC. The chain uses TRBV29-1 and TRBJ2-7, with 7 bases identical to TRBD2. CDR1 SQVTM and CDR2 ANQGSEA come from the germline V gene. V dropped 4 bases and J dropped 2; count of bases not matched to a gene: 5. The CDR3 covers 13 residues.

The chain links TRBV7-9 to TRBJ2-3; TRBD2 matches at 10 bases. From germline, CDR1 is SEHNR and CDR2 FQNEAQ (reference sequence). Trimming removed 5 bases from V and 6 bases from J; junction bases left unmatched: 17. The CDR3 sequence is 18 residues long. As DNA, the CDR3 is TGTGCCAGCAGCCCTAGGGGGGGGCTAGCGGGAGCGGCTGATACGCAGTATTTT. Its translation is CASSPRGGLAGAADTQYF.

V gene TRBV20-1 combines with J gene TRBJ2-3; TRBD1 is a possible D gene (6 bases). Trimming shortened V by 5 bases and J by 14 bases, and 17 bases separated the two germline ends. Germline lookup yields CDR1 DFQATT and CDR2 SNEGSKA (reference sequence). The CDR3 is 11 residues long. The CDR3 reads CSAGGSAMRYF. The CDR3 region has the DNA TGCAGTGCTGGGGGCTCCGCCATGCGGTATTTT.

This clonotype was detected many times. This chain joins TRBV3-1 and TRBJ2-1, with D possibly matching TRBD2 (5 bases). The V end lost 4 bases, the J end lost 0 bases, and 10 bases lay between the germline ends. CDR1 is LGHDT and CDR2 is YNNKEL in the germline V gene (reference sequence). The CDR3 loop spans 15 amino acids. The DNA of the CDR3 is TGTGCCAGCAGCCTCGGGGTTAGCTCCTACAATGAGCAGTTCTTC. The encoded protein is CASSLGVSSYNEQFF.

This clonotype showed up many times. This chain connects TRBV20-1 to TRBJ1-5; D is ambiguous. The CDR3 runs 16 residues. Germline-derived CDR1 and CDR2 are DFQATT and SNEGSKA (reference sequence). V lost 3 bases, J lost 2 bases, and 17 bases lay in between. In nucleotides, the CDR3 is TGCAGTGCTAGTGAAGCGATCCCGGGAGGCAATCAGCCCCAGCATTTT. Translating it yields CSASEAIPGGNQPQHF.

This clonotype was seen repeatedly, ten times or more. The chain links TRBV6-2 or TRBV6-3 to TRBJ2-5; TRBD1 matches at 7 bases. V lost 10 bases, J lost 0 bases, and 14 bases stayed unmatched. CDR3 size: 16 residues. CDR1 is MNHEY and CDR2 is SVGEGT in the germline V gene. This CDR3 is CATHRGASTYQETQYF. CDR3 sequence (DNA): TGTGCCACCCACAGGGGCGCTAGCACCTACCAAGAGACCCAGTACTTC.

Of note for this clonotype: This may arise from a read error, as a much more abundant clone is one base away. The V call is TRBV6-5, the J call TRBJ2-5; TRBD2 matches at 11 bases. J lost 5 bases, V lost 8 bases, and 4 bases had no gene match. The CDR3 has 13 amino acids. Germline CDR1 and CDR2: MNHEY and SVGAGI. The DNA of the CDR3 is TGTGCCAGCCGGCCTAGCGGGGGGGAGACCCAGTACTTC. This translates into CASRPSGGETQYF.

The gene calls are TRBV4-3 and TRBJ1-2, with D maybe TRBD1 (5 bases). V was cut by 0 bases and J by 6 bases, with 29 bases left in between. CDR1 is LGHNA, CDR2 YSLEER, per germline. There are 20 residues in the CDR3. The CDR3 loop reads CASSQDPPGLAGGGVDGYTF. CDR3 DNA sequence: TGCGCCAGCAGCCAAGATCCACCGGGACTAGCGGGAGGAGGGGTGGATGGCTACACCTTC.